These 14 T cell receptor beta chains share one sample of origin, sequenced in a study of early T cells in non-severe SARS-CoV-2 infection. Using its own MiXCR run on the 5' RACE reads, TCRdb lists one record per CDR3 protein. The sample records about 80,000 distinct CDR3 sequences, 9% to 14% being singletons. The sequenced sample was whole blood. These receptors all stem from an adult who was a healthcare worker with PCR-confirmed SARS-CoV-2 infection or an uninfected control (not recorded which).

The rearrangement joins TRBV11-2 to TRBJ1-1; D unresolved. Trimming removed 3 bases from V and 0 bases from J, with 11 bases in between. CDR1 is SGHAT, CDR2 FQNNGV, per germline. The CDR3 totals 15 residues. The CDR3 DNA is TGTGCCAGCAGCTTCGATCCAGCCGTGAACACTGAAGCTTTCTTT. As protein: CASSFDPAVNTEAFF.

J is TRBJ2-3 and V is TRBV6-6, with TRBD1 matching 10 bases. This CDR3 has 16 amino acids. Trimming took 5 bases from V and 5 from J; bases not matched to a gene: 10. Germline V gene data show CDR1 as MNHNY and CDR2 as SVGAGI (reference sequence). The CDR3 protein is CASSMRTGGSKDTQYF. The CDR3 DNA reads TGTGCCAGCAGTATGCGGACAGGGGGGTCCAAAGATACGCAGTATTTT.

This clonotype has more than one count but fewer than ten. The chain employs TRBV6-5 and TRBJ1-2; TRBD1 might be the D (6 bases). This CDR3 is 13 amino acids long. Germline V gene lookup returns CDR1 MNHEY and CDR2 SVGAGI. The germline V and J ends were trimmed by 5 bases and 4 bases, with 11 bases remaining between them. The CDR3 nucleotides read TGTGCCAGCAGTGAACAGGGACCCTATGGCTACACCTTC. This gives the protein CASSEQGPYGYTF.

This clonotype was counted a few times. The chain combines TRBV7-8 with TRBJ2-4; D might be TRBD2 (6 bases). This CDR3 is built from 16 residues. Trimming shortened V by 4 bases and J by 0 bases, and 13 bases separated the two germline ends. CDR1 and CDR2 (germline): SGHVS, FQNEAQ. In DNA form, the CDR3 reads TGTGCCAGCAGCTCCGAGACTAGGAAAGCCAAAAACATTCAGTACTTC. As protein: CASSSETRKAKNIQYF.

This clonotype showed up many times. This chain joins TRBV7-9 and TRBJ2-1; TRBD1 is a possible D gene (6 bases). Germline CDR1 is SEHNR and CDR2 is FQNEAQ (reference sequence). This CDR3 is 16 amino acids long. V was trimmed by 1 base and J by 8 bases, leaving 18 bases between them. The CDR3 spells CASSLGIGTLSDEQFF. DNA of the CDR3: TGTGCCAGCAGCTTAGGGATCGGGACATTGTCCGATGAGCAGTTCTTC.

This clonotype was seen ten or more times. V usage is TRBV12-3 or TRBV12-4 and J usage is TRBJ2-2; 11 bases match TRBD2. The trim removed 2 bases at V and 3 bases at J, leaving 11 bases unmatched. This CDR3 spans 19 amino acids. The CDR3 here is CASSLIVAGGPGDTGELFF. For the CDR3, the DNA is TGTGCCAGCAGTTTAATAGTAGCGGGAGGGCCCGGGGACACCGGGGAGCTGTTTTTT.

This clonotype was detected ten times or more. The gene calls are TRBV4-1 and TRBJ1-4; D remains unclear. The germline V gene encodes CDR1 MGHRA and CDR2 YSYEKL. CDR3 size: 15 residues. Trimming removed 1 base from V and 8 bases from J, with 14 bases in between. The DNA of the CDR3 is TGCGCCAGCAGCCAAGTCAGTGGAGTCGGCGAAAAACTGTTTTTT. Encoded protein: CASSQVSGVGEKLFF.

This clonotype came up many times. The genes are TRBV7-6 and TRBJ2-7; 11 nucleotides align to TRBD2. The CDR3 sequence is 14 residues long. V was clipped by 3 bases and J by 3 bases; unmatched bases: 1. Germline CDR1 reads SGHVS; CDR2 reads FNYEAQ. The CDR3 is CASSFGTSGYEQYF. In DNA form, the CDR3 reads TGTGCCAGCAGCTTCGGGACTAGCGGCTACGAGCAGTACTTC.

This clonotype appeared a few times. The rearrangement uses TRBV12-3 or TRBV12-4 and TRBJ2-6; D may be TRBD2 (6 bases). The CDR3 length is 16 residues. V was clipped by 6 bases and J by 1 base, with 13 bases between them. Written as DNA, the CDR3 is TGTGCCAGCAGCACTTGGGCGGGGTCTGGGGCCAACGTCCTGACTTTC. Translation: CASSTWAGSGANVLTF.

This chain links TRBV11-2 with TRBJ2-3, with 13 nucleotides matching TRBD2. The CDR3 sequence is 15 residues long. The trim removed 4 bases at V and 4 bases at J, leaving 2 bases unmatched. CDR1 and CDR2 (germline): SGHAT, FQNNGV. The CDR3 DNA reads TGTGCCAGCAGCTGGACTAGCGGGAGCCCAGATACGCAGTATTTT. Its protein is CASSWTSGSPDTQYF.

This clonotype was counted a few times. This sequence joins TRBV6-5 and TRBJ1-6; 7 positions match TRBD1. The CDR3 consists of 14 residues. Germline V CDR1 and CDR2: MNHEY, SVGAGI. Trimming cost V 6 bases and J 3 bases; bases outside gene matches: 2. The CDR3 here is CASRGQSYNSPLHF. The CDR3 DNA is TGTGCCAGCAGGGGACAGAGCTATAATTCACCCCTCCACTTT.

V and J are TRBV29-1 and TRBJ2-5; 7 bases align to TRBD1. CDR3 length: 12 residues. Trimming took 5 bases from V and 2 from J; bases not matched to a gene: 2. CDR1 is SQVTM and CDR2 is ANQGSEA in the germline V gene. This CDR3 is CSVRTGQETQYF. The DNA of the CDR3 is TGCAGCGTTAGGACAGGACAAGAGACCCAGTACTTC.

This clonotype was detected ten times or more. The chain joins TRBV7-3 to TRBJ1-6, with D tentatively TRBD1 (6 bases). Germline values: CDR1 SGHTA, CDR2 FQGTGA. Trimming pared 5 bases from V and 9 bases from J, leaving 11 bases between. The CDR3 has 13 amino acids. CDR3 bases: TGTGCCAGCAGCCCCGGGGGCACTTCACCCCTCCACTTT. It yields the protein CASSPGGTSPLHF.

This chain connects TRBV4-1 to TRBJ2-1; 11 bases line up with TRBD2. CDR1 and CDR2 from the germline V gene are MGHRA and YSYEKL. Trimming removed 1 base from V and 7 bases from J; junction bases left unmatched: 6. This CDR3 is built from 16 residues. The CDR3 is CASSQGLAGSYNEQFF. Here the CDR3 DNA reads TGCGCCAGCAGCCAAGGACTAGCGGGGTCTTATAATGAGCAGTTCTTC.